This T cell receptor beta chain was documented in a study of cytomegalovirus exposure and HLA in healthy donors. The PCR employed 60 Vbeta primers together with 13 Jbeta primers. Produced via immunoSEQ multiplex PCR; TCRdb's table is partial and in-frame only. The sample shows over 120,000 clones, approximately 70% of them seen only once. This clonotype was obtained from a woman in her sixties in good health and CMV-seropositive. The sequencing input was PBMCs.

The CDR3 DNA reads TGTGCCAGCAGCTTACTTGACACCGGGGAGCTGTTTTTT. This encodes CASSLLDTGELFF. The rearrangement uses TRBV7-9 and TRBJ2-2, with D unclear. There are 13 residues in the CDR3. Germline V lookup: CDR1 SEHNR, CDR2 FQNEAQ (reference sequence). Between the trimmed V and J ends, which lost 2 bases and 3 bases, there was a span of 4 bases.